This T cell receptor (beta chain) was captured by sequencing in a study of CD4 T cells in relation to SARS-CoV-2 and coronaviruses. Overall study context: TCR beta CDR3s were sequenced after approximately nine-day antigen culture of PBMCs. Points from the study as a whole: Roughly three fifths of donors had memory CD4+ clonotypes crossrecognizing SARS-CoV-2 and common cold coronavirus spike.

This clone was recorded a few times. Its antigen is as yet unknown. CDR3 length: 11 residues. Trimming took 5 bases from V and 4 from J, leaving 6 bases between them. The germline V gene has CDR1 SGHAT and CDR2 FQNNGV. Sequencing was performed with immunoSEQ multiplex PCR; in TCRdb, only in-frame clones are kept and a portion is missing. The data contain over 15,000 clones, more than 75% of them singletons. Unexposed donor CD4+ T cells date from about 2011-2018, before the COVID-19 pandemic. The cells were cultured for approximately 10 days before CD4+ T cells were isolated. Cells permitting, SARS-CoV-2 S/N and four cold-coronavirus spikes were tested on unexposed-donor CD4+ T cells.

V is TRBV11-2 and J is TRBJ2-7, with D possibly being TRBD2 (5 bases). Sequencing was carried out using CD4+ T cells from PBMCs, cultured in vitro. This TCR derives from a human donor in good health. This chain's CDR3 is CASSPGYEQYF. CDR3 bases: TGTGCCAGCAGCCCGGGGTACGAGCAGTACTTC.